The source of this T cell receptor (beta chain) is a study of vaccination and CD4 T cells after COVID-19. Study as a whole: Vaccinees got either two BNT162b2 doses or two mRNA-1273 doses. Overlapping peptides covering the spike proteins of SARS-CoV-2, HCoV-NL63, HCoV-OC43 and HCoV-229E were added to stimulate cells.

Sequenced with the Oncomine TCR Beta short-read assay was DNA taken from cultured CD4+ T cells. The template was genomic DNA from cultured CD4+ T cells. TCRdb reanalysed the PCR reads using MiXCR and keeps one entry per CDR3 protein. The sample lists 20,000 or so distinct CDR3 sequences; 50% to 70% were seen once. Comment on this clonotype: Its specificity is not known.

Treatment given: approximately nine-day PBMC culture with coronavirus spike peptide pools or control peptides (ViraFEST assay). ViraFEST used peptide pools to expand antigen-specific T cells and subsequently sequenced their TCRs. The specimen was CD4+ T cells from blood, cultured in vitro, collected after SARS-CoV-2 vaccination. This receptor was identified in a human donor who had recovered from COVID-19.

DNA for the CDR3: TGTGCCAGCAGCTCACGCGGTATTGTAGATGAGCAGTTCTTC. Translated, it gives CASSSRGIVDEQFF. This chain uses TRBV7-9 with TRBJ2-1; no firm D call. CDR3 length: 14 residues. With 4 bases removed from V and 8 bases from J, the gap between germline ends came to 15 bases. CDR1 is SEHNR, CDR2 FQNEAQ, per germline (reference sequence).